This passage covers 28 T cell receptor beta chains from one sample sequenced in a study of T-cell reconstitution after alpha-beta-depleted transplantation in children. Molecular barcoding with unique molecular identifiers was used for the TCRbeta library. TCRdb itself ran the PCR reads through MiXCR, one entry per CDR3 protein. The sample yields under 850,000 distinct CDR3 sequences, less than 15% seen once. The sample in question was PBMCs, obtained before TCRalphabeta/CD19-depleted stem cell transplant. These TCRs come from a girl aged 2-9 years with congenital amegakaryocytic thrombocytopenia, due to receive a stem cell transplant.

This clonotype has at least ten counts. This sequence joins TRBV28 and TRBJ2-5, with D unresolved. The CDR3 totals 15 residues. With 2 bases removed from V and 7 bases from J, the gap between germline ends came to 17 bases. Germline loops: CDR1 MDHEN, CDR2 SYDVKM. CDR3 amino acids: CASSLGLGGPGTQYF. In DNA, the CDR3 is TGTGCCAGCAGTTTAGGGTTAGGCGGCCCAGGGACCCAGTACTTC.

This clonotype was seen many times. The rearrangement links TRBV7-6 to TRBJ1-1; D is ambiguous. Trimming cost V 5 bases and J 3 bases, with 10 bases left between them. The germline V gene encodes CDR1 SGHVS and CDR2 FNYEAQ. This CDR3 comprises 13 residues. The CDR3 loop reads CASSPRAYTEAFF. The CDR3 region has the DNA TGTGCCAGCAGCCCAAGGGCATACACTGAAGCTTTCTTT.

The CDR3 region is CASSQGLAGANEQFF. The CDR3, as DNA: TGTGCCAGCAGCCAAGGACTAGCGGGGGCGAATGAGCAGTTCTTC. The V call is TRBV14, the J call TRBJ2-1; 12 bases match TRBD2. CDR1 and CDR2 (germline): SGHDN, FVKESK. The CDR3 is 15 residues long. V lost 1 base, J lost 7 bases, and 2 bases stayed unmatched. The complete variable domain, with remaining parts taken from reference TRBV14 and TRBJ2-1, reads EAGVTQFPSHSVIEKGQTVTLRCDPISGHDNLYWYRRVMGKEIKFLLHFVKESKQDESGMPNNRFLAERTGGTYSTLKVQPAELEDSGVYFCASSQGLAGANEQFFGPGTRLTVL.

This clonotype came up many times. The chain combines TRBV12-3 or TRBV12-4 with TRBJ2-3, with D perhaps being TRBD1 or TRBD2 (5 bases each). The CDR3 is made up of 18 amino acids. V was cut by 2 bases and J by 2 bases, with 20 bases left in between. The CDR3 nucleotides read TGTGCCAGCAGTTTAAATTGGGCCTCAGAAGGGACCACAGATACGCAGTATTTT. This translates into CASSLNWASEGTTDTQYF.

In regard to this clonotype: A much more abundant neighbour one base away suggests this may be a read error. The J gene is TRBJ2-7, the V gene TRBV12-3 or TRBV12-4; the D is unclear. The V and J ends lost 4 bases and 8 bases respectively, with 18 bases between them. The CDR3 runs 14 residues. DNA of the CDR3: TGTGCCAGCAGTTCTGAGGTGGGGTTGGTCAAGCAGTACTTC. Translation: CASSSEVGLVKQYF.

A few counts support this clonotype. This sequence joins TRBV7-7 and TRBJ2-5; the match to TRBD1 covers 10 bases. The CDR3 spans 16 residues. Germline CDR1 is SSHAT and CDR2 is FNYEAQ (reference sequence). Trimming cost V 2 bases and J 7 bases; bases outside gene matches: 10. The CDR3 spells CASSLKLPGQGSTQYF. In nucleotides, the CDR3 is TGTGCCAGCAGCTTAAAACTACCGGGACAGGGGTCGACCCAGTACTTC.

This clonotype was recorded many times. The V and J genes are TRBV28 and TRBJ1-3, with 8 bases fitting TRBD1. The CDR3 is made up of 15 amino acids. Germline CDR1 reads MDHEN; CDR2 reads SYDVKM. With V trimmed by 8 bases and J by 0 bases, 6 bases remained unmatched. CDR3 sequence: CASYRDRFSGNTIYF. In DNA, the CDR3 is TGTGCCAGCTACCGGGACAGGTTCTCTGGAAACACCATATATTTT.

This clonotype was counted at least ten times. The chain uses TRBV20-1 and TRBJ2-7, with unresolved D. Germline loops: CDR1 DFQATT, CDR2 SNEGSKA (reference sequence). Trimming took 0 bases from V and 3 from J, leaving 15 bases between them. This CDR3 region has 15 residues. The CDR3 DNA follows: TGCAGTGCTAGAGACTTAAGGAGAATAGGCTACGAGCAGTACTTC. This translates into CSARDLRRIGYEQYF.

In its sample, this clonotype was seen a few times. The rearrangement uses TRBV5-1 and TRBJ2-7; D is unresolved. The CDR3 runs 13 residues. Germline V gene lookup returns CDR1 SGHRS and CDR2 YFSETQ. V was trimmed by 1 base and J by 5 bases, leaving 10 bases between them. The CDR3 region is CASSLSSPDEQYF. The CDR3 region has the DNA TGCGCCAGCAGCTTGTCGTCCCCGGACGAGCAGTACTTC.

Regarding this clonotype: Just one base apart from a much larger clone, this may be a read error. This CDR3 reads CSAREDRFNEPFF. The DNA of the CDR3 is TGCAGTGCTAGAGAGGACAGGTTCAATGAGCCGTTCTTC. This chain uses TRBV20-1 with TRBJ2-1; 7 bases are shared with TRBD1. Germline loops: CDR1 DFQATT, CDR2 SNEGSKA (reference sequence). This CDR3 spans 13 amino acids.

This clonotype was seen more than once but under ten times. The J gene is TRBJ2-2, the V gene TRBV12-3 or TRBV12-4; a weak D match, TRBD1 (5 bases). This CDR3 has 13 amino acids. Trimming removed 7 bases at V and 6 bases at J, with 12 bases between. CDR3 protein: CASTSGLAGELFF. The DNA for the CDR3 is TGTGCCAGCACGTCAGGGCTCGCCGGGGAGCTGTTTTTT.

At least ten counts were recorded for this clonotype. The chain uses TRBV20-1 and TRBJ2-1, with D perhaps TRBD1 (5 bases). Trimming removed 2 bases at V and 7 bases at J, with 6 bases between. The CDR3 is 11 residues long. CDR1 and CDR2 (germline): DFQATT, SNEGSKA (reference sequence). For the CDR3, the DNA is TGCAGTGCTAGACAGGGTAATGAGCAGTTCTTC. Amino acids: CSARQGNEQFF.

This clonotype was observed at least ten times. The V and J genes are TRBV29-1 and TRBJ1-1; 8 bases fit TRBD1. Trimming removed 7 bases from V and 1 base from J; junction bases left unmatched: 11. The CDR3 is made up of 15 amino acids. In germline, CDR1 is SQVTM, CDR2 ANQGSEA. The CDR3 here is CSAHRPGTGNTEAFF. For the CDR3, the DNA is TGCAGCGCCCATCGTCCCGGGACAGGGAACACTGAAGCTTTCTTT.

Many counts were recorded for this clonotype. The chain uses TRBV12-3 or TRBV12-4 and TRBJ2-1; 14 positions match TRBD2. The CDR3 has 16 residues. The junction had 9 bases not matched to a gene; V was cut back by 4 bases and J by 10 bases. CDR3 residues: CASSSPGLAGVMEQFF. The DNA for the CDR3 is TGTGCCAGCAGTTCACCGGGACTAGCGGGAGTCATGGAGCAGTTCTTC.

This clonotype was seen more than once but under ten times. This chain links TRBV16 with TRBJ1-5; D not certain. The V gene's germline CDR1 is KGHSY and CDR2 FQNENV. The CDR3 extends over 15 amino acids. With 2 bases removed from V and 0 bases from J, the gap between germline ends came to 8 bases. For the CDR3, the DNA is TGTGCCAGCAGCCAAGGGCAGTTTAGCAATCAGCCCCAGCATTTT. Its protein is CASSQGQFSNQPQHF.

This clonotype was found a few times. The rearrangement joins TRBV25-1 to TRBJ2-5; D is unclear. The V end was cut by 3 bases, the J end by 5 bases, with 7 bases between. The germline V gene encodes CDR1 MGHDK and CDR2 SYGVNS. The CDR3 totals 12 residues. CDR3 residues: CASSDAGETQYF. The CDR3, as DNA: TGTGCCAGCAGTGATGCCGGGGAGACCCAGTACTTC.

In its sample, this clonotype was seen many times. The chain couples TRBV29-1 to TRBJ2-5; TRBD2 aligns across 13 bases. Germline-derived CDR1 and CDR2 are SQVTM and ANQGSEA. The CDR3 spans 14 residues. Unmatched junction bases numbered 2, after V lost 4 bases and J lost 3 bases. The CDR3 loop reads CSVVGTSGEETQYF. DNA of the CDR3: TGCAGCGTTGTCGGGACTAGCGGGGAAGAGACCCAGTACTTC.

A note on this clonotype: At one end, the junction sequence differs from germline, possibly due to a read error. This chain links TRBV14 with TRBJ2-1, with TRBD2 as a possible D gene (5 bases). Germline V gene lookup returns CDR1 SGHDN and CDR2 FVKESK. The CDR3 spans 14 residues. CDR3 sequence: CVSSQEGESSEQFF. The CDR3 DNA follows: TGTGTCAGCAGCCAAGAGGGTGAGTCGAGTGAGCAGTTCTTC.

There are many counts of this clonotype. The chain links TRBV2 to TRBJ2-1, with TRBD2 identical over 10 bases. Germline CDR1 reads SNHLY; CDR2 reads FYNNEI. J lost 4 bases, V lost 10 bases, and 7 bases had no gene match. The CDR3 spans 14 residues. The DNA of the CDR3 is TGTGCCACCCGGGGGACTAGCGTATACAATGAGCAGTTCTTC. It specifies CATRGTSVYNEQFF. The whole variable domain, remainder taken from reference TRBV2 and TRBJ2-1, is EPEVTQTPSHQVTQMGQEVILRCVPISNHLYFYWYRQILGQKVEFLVSFYNNEISEKSEIFDDQFSVERPDGSNFTLKIRSTKLEDSAMYFCATRGTSVYNEQFFGPGTRLTVL.

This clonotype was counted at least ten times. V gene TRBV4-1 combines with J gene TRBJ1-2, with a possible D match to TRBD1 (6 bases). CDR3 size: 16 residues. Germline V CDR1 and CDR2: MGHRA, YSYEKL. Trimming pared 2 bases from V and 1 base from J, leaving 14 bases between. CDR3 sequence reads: CASSQPGQRFNYGYTF. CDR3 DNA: TGCGCCAGCAGCCAACCCGGACAGCGCTTTAACTATGGCTACACCTTC.

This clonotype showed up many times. CDR3 sequence: CASSFDSRPPGQMNTEAFF. CDR3 in DNA: TGTGCCAGCAGTTTTGACAGCCGTCCTCCGGGACAGATGAACACTGAAGCTTTCTTT. The V gene is TRBV6-5, the J gene TRBJ1-1; 7 nucleotides match TRBD1. The V and J ends lost 4 bases and 0 bases, in that order; junction bases with no gene match: 17. The germline V gene encodes CDR1 MNHEY and CDR2 SVGAGI. The CDR3 contains 19 residues.

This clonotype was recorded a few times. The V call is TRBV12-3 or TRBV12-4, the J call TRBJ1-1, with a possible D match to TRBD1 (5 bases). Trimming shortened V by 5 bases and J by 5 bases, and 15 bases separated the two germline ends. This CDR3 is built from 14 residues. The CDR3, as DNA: TGTGCCAGCAGTCCCGAGGGGCGTCGGACTGAAGCTTTCTTT. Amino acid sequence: CASSPEGRRTEAFF.

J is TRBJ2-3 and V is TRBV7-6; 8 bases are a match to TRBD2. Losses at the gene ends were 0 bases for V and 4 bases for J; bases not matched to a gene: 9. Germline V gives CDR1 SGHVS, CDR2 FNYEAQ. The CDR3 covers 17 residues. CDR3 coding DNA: TGTGCCAGCAGCTTAGCTTTTAGCGGGAAAGGCGCAGATACGCAGTATTTT. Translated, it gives CASSLAFSGKGADTQYF.

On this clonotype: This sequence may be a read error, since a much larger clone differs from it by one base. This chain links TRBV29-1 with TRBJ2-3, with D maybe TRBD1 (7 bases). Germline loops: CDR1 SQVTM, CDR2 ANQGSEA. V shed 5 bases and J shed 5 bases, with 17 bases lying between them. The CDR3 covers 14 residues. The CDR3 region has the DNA TGCAGCGTTAGCAGGGGGGTCGGCATAGATACGCAGTATTTT. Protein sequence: CSVSRGVGIDTQYF.

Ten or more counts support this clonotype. For the CDR3, the DNA is TGCAGTGCTAGGGGCCCGCGACCAGATACGCAGTATTTT. This gives the protein CSARGPRPDTQYF. The chain is built from TRBV20-1 and TRBJ2-3; no clear D. This CDR3 has 13 residues. The germline CDR1 and CDR2 sequences are DFQATT and SNEGSKA (reference sequence). Trimming cost V 3 bases and J 4 bases, with 11 bases left between them.

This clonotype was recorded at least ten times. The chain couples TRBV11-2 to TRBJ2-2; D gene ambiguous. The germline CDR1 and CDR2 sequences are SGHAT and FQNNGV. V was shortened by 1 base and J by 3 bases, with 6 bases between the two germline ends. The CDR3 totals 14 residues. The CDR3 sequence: CASSLGLYTGELFF. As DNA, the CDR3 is TGTGCCAGCAGCTTAGGGCTCTACACCGGGGAGCTGTTTTTT.

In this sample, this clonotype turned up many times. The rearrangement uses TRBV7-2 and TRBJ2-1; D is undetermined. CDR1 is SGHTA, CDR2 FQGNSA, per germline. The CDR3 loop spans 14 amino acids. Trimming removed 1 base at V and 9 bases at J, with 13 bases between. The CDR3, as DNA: TGTGCCAGCAGCTTAGGTTTTACGGTCGGTGAGCAGTTCTTC. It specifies CASSLGFTVGEQFF.

Here the CDR3 DNA reads TGTGCCAGCAGGCTGAGGTCCAATGAGCAGTTCTTC. Translating it yields CASRLRSNEQFF. The chain combines TRBV7-9 with TRBJ2-1; D not certain. From germline, CDR1 is SEHNR and CDR2 FQNEAQ (reference sequence). Trimming left V 6 bases short and J 6 bases short, with 9 bases between. The CDR3 covers 12 residues.